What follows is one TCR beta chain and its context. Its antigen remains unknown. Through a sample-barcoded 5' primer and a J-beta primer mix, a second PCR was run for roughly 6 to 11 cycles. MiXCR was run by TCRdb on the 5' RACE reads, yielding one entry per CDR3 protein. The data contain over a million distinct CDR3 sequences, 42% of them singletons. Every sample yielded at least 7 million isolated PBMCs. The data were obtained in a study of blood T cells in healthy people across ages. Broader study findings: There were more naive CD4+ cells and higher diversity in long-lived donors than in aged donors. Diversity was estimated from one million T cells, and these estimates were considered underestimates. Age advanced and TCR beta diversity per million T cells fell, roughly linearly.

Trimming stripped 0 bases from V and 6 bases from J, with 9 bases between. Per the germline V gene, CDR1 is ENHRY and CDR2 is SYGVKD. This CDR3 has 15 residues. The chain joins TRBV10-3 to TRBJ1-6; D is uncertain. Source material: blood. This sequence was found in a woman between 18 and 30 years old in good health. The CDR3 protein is CAISESVILNSPLHF. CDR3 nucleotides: TGTGCCATCAGTGAGTCTGTGATCCTTAATTCACCCCTCCACTTT.